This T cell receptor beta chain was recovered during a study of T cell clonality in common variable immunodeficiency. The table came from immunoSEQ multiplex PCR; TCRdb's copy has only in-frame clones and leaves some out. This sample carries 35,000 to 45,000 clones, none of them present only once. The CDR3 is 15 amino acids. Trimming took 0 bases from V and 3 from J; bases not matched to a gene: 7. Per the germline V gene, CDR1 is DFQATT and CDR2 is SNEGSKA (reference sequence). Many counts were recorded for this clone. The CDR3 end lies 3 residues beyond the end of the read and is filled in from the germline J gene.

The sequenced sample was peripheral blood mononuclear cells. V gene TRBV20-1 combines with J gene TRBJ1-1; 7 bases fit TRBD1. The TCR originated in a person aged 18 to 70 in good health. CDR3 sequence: CSARDPRQGDTEAFF. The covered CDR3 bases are TGCAGTGCTAGAGATCCCCGACAGGGTGACACTGAA.